Shown below are 11 T cell receptor beta chains from a single sample sequenced in a study of shared clonotypes between healthy human individuals (dated by TCRdb to 2020 to 2021). Library generation was performed with the immunoSEQ multiplex PCR assay. TCRdb stores this immuneACCESS table with in-frame sequences only. Part of the clones is absent; in the studies checked, under half of the shortfall reflects unresolved V genes, and no reason is known for the rest. This sample gives about a million clones in total; approximately 76% of them show up just once. 1.4% of the sample rests with the top ten. Sequenced input: memory CD4+ T cells sorted from blood. The sample's cell subset or site label, decoded: CD45RA-negative fraction. These receptors originate from a man aged 18 to 30 in good health.

The chain uses TRBV15 and TRBJ1-4, with 9 positions matching TRBD1. The CDR3 length is 15 residues. V gave up 4 bases and J gave up 7 bases; unmatched junction bases: 7. CDR1 is LNHNV, CDR2 YYDKDF, per germline (reference sequence). In DNA, the CDR3 is TGTGCCACCAGCATTGGACAGGGGTCGGGTGAAAAACTGTTTTTT. This encodes CATSIGQGSGEKLFF.

Comment on this clone: One base separates it from a far larger clone, so it is likely a read error. The same CDR3 is also encoded by other DNA sequences in this sample. CDR3 nucleotide sequence: TGTGCCTGGACTTCGGGAGGCAATCAGCCCCAGCATTTT. Its protein is CAWTSGGNQPQHF. This chain uses TRBV30 with TRBJ1-5; D remains ambiguous. CDR1 is GTSNPN, CDR2 SVGIG, per germline (reference sequence). The V end was cut by 4 bases, the J end by 2 bases, with 9 bases between. The length of the CDR3 is 13 residues.

This clone turned up a few times. V gene TRBV29-1 combines with J gene TRBJ1-5; D ambiguous. The germline CDR1 and CDR2 sequences are SQVTM and ANQGSEA. This CDR3 has 13 residues. Trimming took off 4 bases at V and 5 bases at J, with 12 bases between the two ends. CDR3 nucleotide sequence: TGCAGCGTTGCGAAGGAGGTAGATCAGCCCCAGCATTTT. Its translation: CSVAKEVDQPQHF.

The J gene is TRBJ2-7, the V gene TRBV18; 7 nucleotides agree with TRBD1. This CDR3 comprises 14 residues. Germline assignment: CDR1 KGHSH and CDR2 LQKENI. The V gene end was trimmed by 2 bases and the J gene end by 1 base; junction bases not matched to a gene: 2. The CDR3 DNA is TGTGCCAGCTCACCAGAGACAGGGTCCTACGAGCAGTACTTC. This translates into CASSPETGSYEQYF.

The chain combines TRBV6-1 with TRBJ1-5; possible D gene TRBD1, 5 bases. CDR1 is MNHNS and CDR2 is SASEGT in the germline V gene. Trimming stripped 2 bases from V and 0 bases from J, with 14 bases between. This CDR3 is built from 17 residues. CDR3 nucleotides: TGTGCCAGCAGTGAAAGTCCCGGGGGAAATAGCAATCAGCCCCAGCATTTT. It specifies CASSESPGGNSNQPQHF.

J is TRBJ1-6 and V is TRBV4-3, with D tentatively TRBD1 (6 bases). The germline V gene encodes CDR1 LGHNA and CDR2 YSLEER. The germline V and J ends were trimmed by 0 bases and 6 bases, with 15 bases remaining between them. The CDR3 is 17 amino acids. The CDR3 nucleotides read TGCGCCAGCAGCCAAGATGCCGCAGGGGCGGCTAATTCACCCCTCCACTTT. Residues: CASSQDAAGAANSPLHF.

CDR3 in amino acids: CSVDRVGGSTEAFF. The CDR3 DNA is TGCAGCGTCGACAGGGTCGGGGGAAGCACTGAAGCTTTCTTT. V and J are TRBV29-1 and TRBJ1-1; TRBD1 aligns across 7 bases. Unmatched junction bases numbered 11, after V lost 6 bases and J lost 4 bases. CDR1 and CDR2 (germline): SQVTM, ANQGSEA. CDR3 length: 14 amino acids. The full variable domain, rest sourced from reference TRBV29-1 and TRBJ1-1, is SAVISQKPSRDICQRGTSLTIQCQVDSQVTMMFWYRQQPGQSLTLIATANQGSEATYESGFVIDKFPISRPNLTFSTLTVSNMSPEDSSIYLCSVDRVGGSTEAFFGQGTRLTVV.

About this clone: Other DNA sequences from this sample encode an identical CDR3 as well. V and J are TRBV18 and TRBJ2-7; D call uncertain. Germline CDR1 is KGHSH and CDR2 is LQKENI. The CDR3 is 13 amino acids. V dropped 4 bases and J dropped 3 bases, with 10 bases sitting between them. DNA for the CDR3: TGTGCCAGCTCACGAACGGACGGCTACGAGCAGTACTTC. This encodes CASSRTDGYEQYF. Full variable domain (outside the CDR3, taken from reference TRBV18 and TRBJ2-7): NAGVMQNPRHLVRRRGQEARLRCSPMKGHSHVYWYRQLPEEGLKFMVYLQKENIIDESGMPKERFSAEFPKEGPSILRIQQVVRGDSAAYFCASSRTDGYEQYFGPGTRLTVT.

This rearrangement joins TRBV6-6 to TRBJ2-7, with unresolved D. This CDR3 spans 15 amino acids. Trimming shortened V by 7 bases and J by 6 bases, and 22 bases separated the two germline ends. Per germline, CDR1 MNHNY and CDR2 SVGAGI (reference sequence). The CDR3 bases are TGTGCCAGCAACCCACAATTGGGTGGGTTGGGCGAGCAGTACTTC. Translated: CASNPQLGGLGEQYF.

V usage is TRBV30 and J usage is TRBJ1-5, with D possibly matching TRBD1 (5 bases). The V gene's germline CDR1 is GTSNPN and CDR2 SVGIG (reference sequence). The CDR3 loop spans 16 amino acids. Trimming removed 2 bases from V and 6 bases from J, with 20 bases in between. CDR3 sequence: CAWSPSGTPRGQPQHF. The CDR3 nucleotides are TGTGCCTGGAGTCCATCCGGGACGCCGAGAGGTCAGCCCCAGCATTTT.

This clone was seen only a few times. The chain links TRBV7-5 to TRBJ1-2. TRBV7-5 is a pseudogene. CDR3 size: 13 residues. The CDR3 loop reads CARSLEGVYGYTF. The CDR3 DNA is TGTGCCAGAAGCTTAGAAGGTGTGTATGGCTACACCTTC.